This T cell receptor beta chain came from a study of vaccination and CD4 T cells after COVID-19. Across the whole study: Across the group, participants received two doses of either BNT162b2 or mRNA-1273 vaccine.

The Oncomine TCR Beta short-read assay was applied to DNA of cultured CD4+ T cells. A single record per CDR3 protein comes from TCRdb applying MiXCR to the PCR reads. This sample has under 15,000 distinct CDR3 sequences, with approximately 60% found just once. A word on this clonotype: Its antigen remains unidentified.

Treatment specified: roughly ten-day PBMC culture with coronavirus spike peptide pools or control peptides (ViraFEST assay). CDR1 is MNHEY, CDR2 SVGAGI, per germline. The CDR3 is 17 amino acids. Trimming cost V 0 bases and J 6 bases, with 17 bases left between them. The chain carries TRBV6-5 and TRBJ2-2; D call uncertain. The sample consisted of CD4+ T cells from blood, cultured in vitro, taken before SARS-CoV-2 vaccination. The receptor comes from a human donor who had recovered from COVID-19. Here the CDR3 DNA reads TGTGCCAGCAGTTACTCCCTAGTTCCCTTTTCGGCCGGGGAGCTGTTTTTT. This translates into CASSYSLVPFSAGELFF.